One sample yielded the 4 T cell receptor beta chains listed below, sequenced in a study of HIV-infected children after antiretroviral therapy interruption. Treatment meaning: PENTA 11 planned treatment interruption arm or continuous ART arm. The TCR library was built from RNA with a 3' RACE protocol and unique molecular identifiers. TCRdb independently ran MiXCR on the 3' RACE reads; one entry per CDR3 protein. Of more than 40,000 distinct CDR3 sequences in the sample, 4.3% were seen once. This specimen was CD45RA+ CD4+ T cells from PBMCs, pooled from several time points, taken from a donor given antiretroviral therapy, either interrupted or continuous. Documented subset: naive CD4+ CD45RA+ CD45RO- T cells. The receptors shown here come from a pool of human donors with HIV.

This clonotype was seen many times. The genes are TRBV19 and TRBJ1-5, with D perhaps matching TRBD1 (5 bases). The ends were cut back, 3 bases at V and 6 bases at J, with 12 bases in the middle. Germline CDR1 reads LNHDA; CDR2 reads SQIVND (reference sequence). The CDR3 runs to 14 residues. As DNA, the CDR3 is TGTGCCAGTAGTATTGGGGCAGGGAGTCAGCCCCAGCATTTT. As protein: CASSIGAGSQPQHF.

In this sample, this clonotype turned up many times. The chain recombines TRBV6-1 with TRBJ1-1, with D possibly matching TRBD1 (6 bases). Germline CDR1 is MNHNS and CDR2 is SASEGT. This CDR3 spans 13 amino acids. V lost 7 bases and J lost 1, with 10 bases in between. Here the CDR3 reads CASMIRGNTEAFF. DNA for the CDR3: TGTGCCAGCATGATCAGGGGGAACACTGAAGCTTTCTTT.

This clonotype was counted many times. The chain employs TRBV18 and TRBJ1-5, with D possibly being TRBD1 (6 bases). This CDR3 has 15 residues. V was trimmed by 3 bases and J by 1 base, leaving 10 bases between them. CDR1 and CDR2 from the germline V gene are KGHSH and LQKENI. Here the CDR3 DNA reads TGTGCCAGCTCACCGGGAGGGGGGAGCAATCAGCCCCAGCATTTT. As protein: CASSPGGGSNQPQHF.

This clonotype was counted ten times or more. The chain combines TRBV2 with TRBJ2-3; TRBD1 is a possible D gene (5 bases). Trimming left V 5 bases short and J 6 bases short, with 9 bases between. The CDR3 is made up of 12 amino acids. In germline, CDR1 is SNHLY, CDR2 FYNNEI. The CDR3 DNA reads TGTGCCAGCAGTCCCAGGGTGGATACGCAGTATTTT. This encodes CASSPRVDTQYF.